This T cell receptor beta chain originates from a study of T cell responses to AZD1222 COVID-19 vaccine. Using immunoSEQ multiplex PCR, the repertoire was profiled, and TCRdb retains in-frame clones only, with some absent. The table records about 120,000 clones, 90% to 95% of them present only once. The V and J ends lost 4 bases and 6 bases respectively, with 15 bases between them. The CDR3 length is 14 residues. CDR1 GTSNPN and CDR2 SVGIG come from the germline V gene (reference sequence). The origin of this receptor is an adult who received the AZD1222 COVID-19 vaccine. Sequences were derived from peripheral blood, sampled 28 days after the second AZD1222 dose. The V call is TRBV30, the J call TRBJ2-2; either TRBD1 or TRBD2 may fit D (6 bases each). The DNA of the CDR3 is TGTGCCTGGAACCCGGGGGCGAGGGCCGGGGAGCTGTTTTTT. Translation gives CAWNPGARAGELFF.